The following is a TCR beta chain sequence with its context. Treatment reported: preoperative locoregional IRX-2 cytokine immunotherapy. This record belongs to a study of preoperative IRX-2 immunotherapy in early breast cancer. Sequencing used immunoSEQ multiplex PCR; TCRdb keeps in-frame clones, though not all of them. This sample has around 25,000 clones, with approximately 90% found just once. The source of this sequence is a human donor with breast cancer. Material: tumor tissue, obtained after IRX-2 immunotherapy.

CDR3 loop: CASSLASDTQYF. The DNA of the CDR3 is TGTGCCAGCAGCTTAGCTAGTGATACGCAGTATTTT. The rearrangement joins TRBV7-2 to TRBJ2-3; D is undetermined. The V end was cut by 0 bases, the J end by 6 bases, with 4 bases between. This CDR3 spans 12 amino acids. Germline loops: CDR1 SGHTA, CDR2 FQGNSA.